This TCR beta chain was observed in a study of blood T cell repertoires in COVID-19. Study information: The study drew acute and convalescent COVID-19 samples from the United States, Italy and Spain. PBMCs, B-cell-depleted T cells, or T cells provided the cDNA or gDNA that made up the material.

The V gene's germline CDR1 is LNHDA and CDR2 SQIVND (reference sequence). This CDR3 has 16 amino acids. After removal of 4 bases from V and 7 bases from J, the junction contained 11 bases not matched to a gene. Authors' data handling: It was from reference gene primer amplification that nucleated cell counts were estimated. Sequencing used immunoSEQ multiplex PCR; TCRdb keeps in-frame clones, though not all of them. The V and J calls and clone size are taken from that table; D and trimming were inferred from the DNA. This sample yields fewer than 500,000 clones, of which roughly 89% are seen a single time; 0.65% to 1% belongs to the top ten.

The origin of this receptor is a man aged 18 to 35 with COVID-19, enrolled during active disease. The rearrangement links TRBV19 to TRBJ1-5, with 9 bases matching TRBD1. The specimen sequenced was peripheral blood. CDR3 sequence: CASSKGTGRSGQPQHF. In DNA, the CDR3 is TGTGCCAGTAGTAAGGGGACAGGGAGGTCTGGGCAGCCCCAGCATTTT.